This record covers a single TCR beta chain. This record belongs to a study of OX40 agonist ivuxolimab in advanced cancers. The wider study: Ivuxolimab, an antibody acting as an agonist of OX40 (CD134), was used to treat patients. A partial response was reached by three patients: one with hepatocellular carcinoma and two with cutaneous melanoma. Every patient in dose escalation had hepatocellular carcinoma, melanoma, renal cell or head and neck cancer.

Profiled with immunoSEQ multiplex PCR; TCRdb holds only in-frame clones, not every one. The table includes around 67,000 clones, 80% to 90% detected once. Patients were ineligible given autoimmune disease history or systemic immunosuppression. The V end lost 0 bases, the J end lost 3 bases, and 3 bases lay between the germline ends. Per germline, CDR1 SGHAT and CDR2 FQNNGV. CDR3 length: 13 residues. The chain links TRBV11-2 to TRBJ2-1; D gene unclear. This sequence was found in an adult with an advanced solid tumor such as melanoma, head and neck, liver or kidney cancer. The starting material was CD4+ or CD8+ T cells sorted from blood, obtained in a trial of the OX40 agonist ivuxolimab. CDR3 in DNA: TGTGCCAGCAGCTTAGAGGGCTACAATGAGCAGTTCTTC. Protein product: CASSLEGYNEQFF.